This T cell receptor beta chain was sequenced in a study of T-cell memory formation after mild COVID-19. The overall study: In these data, TCR clusters were largely donor specific.

Study observations and caveats: Clones contracting over day 15 to 85 were CD4/CD8 balanced, with later expanders leaning CD4+.

TCRdb used MiXCR to reprocess the 5' RACE reads, holding one entry per CDR3 protein. The data contain 280,000 or so distinct CDR3 sequences, 8% to 9% of them seen just once; the ten biggest clones take up under 25%. This clonotype was seen ten or more times. Its antigen is unidentified. This CDR3 spans 12 amino acids. V was pared by 5 bases and J by 10 bases, with 12 bases between. The sequenced material came from PBMCs or a T cell subset sorted from them (not recorded which). J is TRBJ2-1 and V is TRBV12-3 or TRBV12-4, with D hard to call. The clonotype originates from a man between 18 and 35 years old who had mild COVID-19 (a few samples of this study predate the infection). Cell type and time point are not known. CDR3 bases: TGTGCCAGCAGTCTTATCCTCGGGGAGCAGTTCTTC. Protein product: CASSLILGEQFF.